This T cell receptor beta chain was documented in a study of shared clonotypes between healthy human individuals. Findings of the study overall: Sorted-subset sequencing, rarefaction showed, was incomplete despite large depth. Roughly 5% of naive CD4 clonotypes were shared across a handful of donors. Clonotypes shared by all four sorted-subset donors had higher generation probabilities than non-shared clonotypes. Tissues were not sampled, only blood, and their repertoires likely differ.

The repertoire was sequenced with immunoSEQ multiplex PCR; TCRdb's copy has only in-frame clones and lacks some. The sample records about 2.4 million clones, approximately 93% being singletons. On this clone itself: Its antigen is as yet unknown.

The sequence was collected from a man aged 18 to 30 in good health. Some clones in this sample may be carry-over from other donors' samples. Specimen: naive CD4+ T cells from PBMCs. Noted subset: CD45RA+ positively selected.

The CDR3 sequence: CASSLFQGSTEAFF. CDR3 bases: TGTGCCAGCAGTTTATTTCAGGGAAGCACTGAAGCTTTCTTT. The gene calls are TRBV28 and TRBJ1-1; D perhaps matches TRBD1 (5 bases). The CDR3 is 14 residues long. Germline CDR1 and CDR2: MDHEN and SYDVKM. Trimming took off 1 base at V and 4 bases at J, with 10 bases between the two ends.